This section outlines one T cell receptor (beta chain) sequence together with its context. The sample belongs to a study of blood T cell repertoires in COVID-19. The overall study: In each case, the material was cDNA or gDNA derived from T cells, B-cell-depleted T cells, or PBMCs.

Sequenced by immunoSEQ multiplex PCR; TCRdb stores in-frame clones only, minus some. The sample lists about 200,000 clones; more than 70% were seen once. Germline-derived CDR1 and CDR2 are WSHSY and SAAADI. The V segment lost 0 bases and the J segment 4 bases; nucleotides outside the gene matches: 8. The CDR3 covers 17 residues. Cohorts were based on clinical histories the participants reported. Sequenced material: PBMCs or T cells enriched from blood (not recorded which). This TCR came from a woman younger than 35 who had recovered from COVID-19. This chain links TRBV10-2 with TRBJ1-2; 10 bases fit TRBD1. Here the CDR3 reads CASSESTGGTFLYGYTF. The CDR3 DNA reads TGCGCCAGCAGTGAGTCGACAGGGGGCACTTTTCTCTATGGCTACACCTTC.